The next 5 T cell receptor beta chains were all read from a single sample in a study of T cells in Graves' hyperthyroidism and ophthalmopathy. Using RNA transcripts as the source, TCR beta CDR3 regions were amplified. The study used the HTBI primer set for a first-round RT-PCR of the TCR CDR3. One entry per CDR3 protein results from TCRdb running MiXCR on the multiplex PCR reads. The sample carries 450,000 to 600,000 distinct CDR3 sequences, approximately 20% recorded once. The specimen was blood. Receptors were obtained from a middle-aged man with Graves' ophthalmopathy.

Only a few counts were recorded for this clonotype. V usage is TRBV6-1 and J usage is TRBJ1-1, with no clear D. The germline V gene encodes CDR1 MNHNS and CDR2 SASEGT. Trimming took off 6 bases at V and 7 bases at J, with 18 bases between the two ends. CDR3 size: 14 residues. The CDR3 here is CASSIRPPGIEAFF. For the CDR3, the DNA is TGTGCCAGCAGCATCCGTCCCCCGGGGATTGAAGCTTTCTTT.

The V and J genes are TRBV10-3 and TRBJ1-3, with 9 bases fitting TRBD1. CDR3 length: 14 residues. Trimming at V came to 5 bases and at J to 3 bases, leaving 2 bases not matched to a gene. The V gene's germline CDR1 is ENHRY and CDR2 SYGVKD. The CDR3 region is CAISWDRDGNTIYF. CDR3 DNA: TGTGCCATCAGTTGGGACAGGGATGGAAACACCATATATTTT.

The J gene is TRBJ1-1, the V gene TRBV2; D is possibly TRBD1 (6 bases). This CDR3 comprises 15 residues. With 6 bases removed from V and 2 bases from J, the gap between germline ends came to 16 bases. The germline CDR1 and CDR2 sequences are SNHLY and FYNNEI. The CDR3 nucleotides read TGTGCCAGCAGCACCTCCGGGACACCAAACACTGAAGCTTTCTTT. It translates to CASSTSGTPNTEAFF.

This clonotype was counted between two and nine times. The chain links TRBV5-5 to TRBJ2-1; 10 bases fit TRBD1. There are 15 residues in the CDR3. Unmatched junction bases numbered 8, after V lost 3 bases and J lost 8 bases. Germline CDR1 SGHKS, CDR2 YYEKEE (reference sequence). The CDR3 sequence: CASSSPGQGIDEQFF. CDR3 DNA: TGTGCCAGCAGCTCACCGGGACAGGGGATCGATGAGCAGTTCTTC.

The chain has TRBV7-2 and TRBJ2-7; no definite D call. Germline V CDR1 and CDR2: SGHTA, FQGNSA. This CDR3 region has 15 residues. V was shortened by 5 bases and J by 2 bases, with 16 bases between the two germline ends. CDR3 residues: CASSPAVAGPYEQYF. The CDR3 DNA reads TGTGCCAGCAGCCCGGCGGTGGCAGGACCCTACGAGCAGTACTTC.